Listed below are T cell receptor beta chains from one sample, sequenced in a study of T cell changes during pregnancy in multiple sclerosis. Clones were sequenced by immunoSEQ multiplex PCR, and TCRdb holds only the in-frame ones, with some missing. The sample yields around 83,000 clones, around nine tenths seen once. Sequences were derived from CD4+ T cells from peripheral blood mononuclear cells, sampled in the second trimester of pregnancy. Every receptor here comes from a female donor with multiple sclerosis, enrolled in a pregnancy study. Each CDR3 is given with its conserved first and last residue. Fields, in order: clone size, J gene, V gene, D gene, CDR3 DNA, CDR3 protein. A D gene is named only where the DNA matches it firmly. A clone size is listed for some rows: how often the clone was seen (once, few, many), or a class if it is expanded.

- TRBJ2-1 TRBV6-1 - TGTGCCAGCAGTGAAGGTAGGGGGGGCGTGTATTTCAATGAGCAGTTCTTC CASSEGRGGVYFNEQFF
- TRBJ2-7 TRBV5-1 - TGCGCCAGCAGCACAACCGACAGAACCTACGAGCAGTACTTC CASSTTDRTYEQYF
- TRBJ2-1 TRBV5-5 - TGTGCCAGCAGCTCAAGGCTTAGCGTAAGCTCCTACAATGAGCAGTTCTTC CASSSRLSVSSYNEQFF
- TRBJ2-3 TRBV9 - TGTGCCAGCAGCGTTTCTCCTAGCACAGATACGCAGTATTTT CASSVSPSTDTQYF
- TRBJ2-5 TRBV30 - TGTGCCTGGACAACAGGGGCGGGGGAGACCCAGTACTTC CAWTTGAGETQYF
- TRBJ1-1 TRBV30 - TGTGCCTGGAGTGTACGTCGGGAGACGTTGAACACTGAAGCTTTCTTT CAWSVRRETLNTEAFF
- TRBJ2-2 TRBV28 TRBD2 TGTGCCAGCAACTACCTTCGGGGGGCCGGGGAGCTGTTTTTT CASNYLRGAGELFF
- TRBJ1-1 TRBV28 - TGTGCCAGCAGTCAAGGACACCCGACCGACACTGAAGCTTTCTTT CASSQGHPTDTEAFF
- TRBJ1-5 TRBV7-6 - TGTGCCAGCAGCTTATTTGGAGATCAGCCCCAGCATTTT CASSLFGDQPQHF
- TRBJ2-5 TRBV29-1 TRBD1 TGCAGCGTTGAGAAGGGGGCGTTGAGGGAGACCCAGTACTTC CSVEKGALRETQYF
- TRBJ2-1 TRBV2 TRBD2 TGTGCCAGCAGACCACCAGGTCTAGCGGACTCCTACAATGAGCAGTTCTTC CASRPPGLADSYNEQFF
once TRBJ2-7 TRBV19 - TGTGCCAGCAGCTCCCGGGACAAAGCCTACGAGCAGTACTTC CASSSRDKAYEQYF
- TRBJ2-3 TRBV6-1 TRBD1 TGTGCCAGCACAATATCGAGGGACAGCACGCAGTATTTT CASTISRDSTQYF
- TRBJ1-5 TRBV7-9 TRBD1 TGTGCCAGCAGCTTGACAGGGGGCAATCAGCCCCAGCATTTT CASSLTGGNQPQHF
- TRBJ2-7 TRBV11-2 TRBD2 TGTGCCAGCAGCTTTTTGTTCGGAAGTGCGGGGGATCCCTACGAGCAGTACTTC CASSFLFGSAGDPYEQYF
- TRBJ1-6 TRBV9 - TGTGCCAGCAGCGTAGAATCCAAGGCAGGGAAGCGTTCACCCCTCCACTTT CASSVESKAGKRSPLHF
- TRBJ2-7 TRBV18 TRBD1 TGTGCCAGCTCACCGGGACAGGGGCCCTACGAGCAGTACTTC CASSPGQGPYEQYF
- TRBJ1-1 TRBV11-3 - TGTGCCAGCAGCTTAGATAGTCAGGGGTTAAACACTGAAGCTTTCTTT CASSLDSQGLNTEAFF
- TRBJ2-2 TRBV30 - TGTGCCTGGAGCGGGCCGCGGGTCGGGGAGCTGTTTTTT CAWSGPRVGELFF
- TRBJ2-2 TRBV27 - TGTGCCAGCACGGGACACCGGTACACCGGGGAGCTGTTTTTT CASTGHRYTGELFF